This T cell receptor (beta chain) is from a study of early T cells in non-severe SARS-CoV-2 infection. At the level of the study: Chains stayed unpaired after sequencing of bulk RNA from unsorted whole blood. Findings and caveats of the study: The VDJdb matching leaned toward anti-spike CD8 responses and overlooked private and CD4 specificities.

The CDR3 spans 14 residues. V dropped 1 base and J dropped 2 bases, with 9 bases sitting between them. Looked up from germline, CDR1 is SGHTA and CDR2 is FQGNSA. The sample holds many counts of this clonotype. The antigen remains unidentified. Unique molecular identifiers tagged individual cDNA molecules. TCRdb passed the 5' RACE reads through MiXCR, listing each CDR3 protein once. Seen here are roughly 97,000 distinct CDR3 sequences, about 10% observed once, and the top ten hold approximately 4.5%. J is TRBJ2-7 and V is TRBV7-2; D gene ambiguous. The receptor comes from an adult who was a healthcare worker with PCR-confirmed SARS-CoV-2 infection or an uninfected control (not recorded which). The sample consisted of whole blood, taken at baseline. The CDR3 DNA reads TGTGCCAGCAGCTTAGGCTCCGGAACCTACGAGCAGTACTTC. Encoded protein: CASSLGSGTYEQYF. The whole variable domain, filled in from reference TRBV7-2 and TRBJ2-7, reads GAGVSQSPSNKVTEKGKDVELRCDPISGHTALYWYRQSLGQGLEFLIYFQGNSAPDKSGLPSDRFSAERTGGSVSTLTIQRTQQEDSAVYLCASSLGSGTYEQYFGPGTRLTVT.